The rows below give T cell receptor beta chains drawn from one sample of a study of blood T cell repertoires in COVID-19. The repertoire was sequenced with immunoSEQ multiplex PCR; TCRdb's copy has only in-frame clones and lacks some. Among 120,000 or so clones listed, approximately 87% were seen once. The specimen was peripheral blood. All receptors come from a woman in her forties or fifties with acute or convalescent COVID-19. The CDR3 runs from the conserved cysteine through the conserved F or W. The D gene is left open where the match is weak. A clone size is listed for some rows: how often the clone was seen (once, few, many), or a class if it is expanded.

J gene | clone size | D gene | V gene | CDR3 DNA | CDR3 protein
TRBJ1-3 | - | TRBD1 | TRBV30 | TGTGCCTGGAGTCGACAGGGATCATCTGGAAACACCATATATTTT | CAWSRQGSSGNTIYF
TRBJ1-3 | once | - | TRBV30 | TGTGCCTGGAACGCATGGCAGTCGGGAAACACCATATATTTT | CAWNAWQSGNTIYF
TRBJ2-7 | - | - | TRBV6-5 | TGTGCCAGCAGTAGGGACACGAGCTCCTACGAGCAGTACTTC | CASSRDTSSYEQYF
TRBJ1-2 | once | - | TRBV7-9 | TGTGCCAGCAGCTTAGACGGGGGAAGGGGAGGCTACACCTTC | CASSLDGGRGGYTF
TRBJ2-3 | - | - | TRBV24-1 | TGTGCCACCAGTTTGGGGACAAGTAACACAGATACGCAGTATTTT | CATSLGTSNTDTQYF
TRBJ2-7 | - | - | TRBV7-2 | TGTGCCAGCAGCTTAGCTTCTTCCTACGAGCAGTACTTC | CASSLASSYEQYF
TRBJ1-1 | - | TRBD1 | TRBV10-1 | TGCGCCAGCAGTGAGAGACAGGGGGCCGTCGCTGAAGCTTTCTTT | CASSERQGAVAEAFF
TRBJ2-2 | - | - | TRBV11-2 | TGTGCCAGCACCCCCTCCGGTGCGGGCACCGGGGAGCTGTTTTTT | CASTPSGAGTGELFF
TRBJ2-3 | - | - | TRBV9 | TGTGCCAGCAGCGCCCACATCGGCGGAACAGATACGCAGTATTTT | CASSAHIGGTDTQYF
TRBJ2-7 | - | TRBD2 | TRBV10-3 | TGTGCCATCAGTGACGGGACTAGCGGAACCTACGAGCAGTACTTC | CAISDGTSGTYEQYF
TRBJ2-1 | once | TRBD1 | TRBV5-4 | TGTGCCAGCAGCCCTACATTCTTCTCCGGGACAGGGGTTGAGCAGTTCTTC | CASSPTFFSGTGVEQFF
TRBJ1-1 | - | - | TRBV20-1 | TGCAGTGCTAGTTCCACACACAGTGAAGCTTTCTTT | CSASSTHSEAFF
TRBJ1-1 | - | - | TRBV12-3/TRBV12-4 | TGTGCCAGCAGTTTGCAGGTTTTTAAAGCTTTCTTT | CASSLQVFKAFF
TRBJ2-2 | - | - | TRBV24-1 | TGTGCCACCAGTGCCCCAGGGATCGGGGAGCTGTTTTTT | CATSAPGIGELFF
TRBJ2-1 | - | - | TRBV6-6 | TGTGCCAGCAGGAGCTCCGGATCGGGCAATGAGCAGTTCTTC | CASRSSGSGNEQFF
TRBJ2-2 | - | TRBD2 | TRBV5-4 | TGTGCCAGCAGACCCGGACTAGCGGGGGGTAACACCGGGGAGCTGTTTTTT | CASRPGLAGGNTGELFF
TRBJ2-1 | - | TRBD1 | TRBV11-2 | TGTGCCAGCAGACCAAACGCCGGGACAGCGAGCAATGAGCAGTTCTTC | CASRPNAGTASNEQFF
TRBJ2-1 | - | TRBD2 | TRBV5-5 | TGTGCCAGCAGCTTGCCCAGCCCTAGCGGGGGTGAGCAGTTCTTC | CASSLPSPSGGEQFF
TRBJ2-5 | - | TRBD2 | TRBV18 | TGTGCCAGCTCACCACCTGCCGGGAGGGGGGAGACCCAGTACTTC | CASSPPAGRGETQYF
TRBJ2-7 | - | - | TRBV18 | TGTGCCAGCTCACCAGGTCAGGCCCGCTACGAGCAGTACTTC | CASSPGQARYEQYF
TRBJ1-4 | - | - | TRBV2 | TGTGCCAGCAGGACCTCAGCGTCCACTAATGAAAAACTGTTTTTT | CASRTSASTNEKLFF
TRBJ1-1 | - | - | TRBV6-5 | TGTGCCAGCAGGGGGACACCGCCAAACACTGAAGCTTTCTTT | CASRGTPPNTEAFF
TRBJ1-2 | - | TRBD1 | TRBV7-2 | TGTGCCAGCAGCTTAGGGACAGGGGGCGCTGGTAACTATGGCTACACCTTC | CASSLGTGGAGNYGYTF
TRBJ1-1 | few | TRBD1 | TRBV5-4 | TGTGCCAGCGGAACAGGGGGTCGGAACACTGAAGCTTTCTTT | CASGTGGRNTEAFF
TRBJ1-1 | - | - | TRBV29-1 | TGCAGCATTAATATGAACACTGAAGCTTTCTTT | CSINMNTEAFF
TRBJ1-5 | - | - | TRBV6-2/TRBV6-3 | TGTGCCAGCAGCCAAGATTTTACGGTGCCCCAGCATTTT | CASSQDFTVPQHF
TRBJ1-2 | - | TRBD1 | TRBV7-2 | TGTGCCAGCAGCTTTAACCTCCGGACAGGAGGCGGGGGCTACACCTTC | CASSFNLRTGGGGYTF
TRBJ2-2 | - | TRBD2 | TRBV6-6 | TGTGCCAGCAGGCAAGCGGGAGCTGGTGTCGGGGAGCTGTTTTTT | CASRQAGAGVGELFF
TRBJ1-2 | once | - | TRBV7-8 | TGTGCCAGCAGCCCCCCGGGGGGGCTCCTCGGTGGCTACACCTTC | CASSPPGGLLGGYTF
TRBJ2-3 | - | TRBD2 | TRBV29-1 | TGCAGCGCCGCCCTGGCGGGAGTGCCAGATACGCAGTATTTT | CSAALAGVPDTQYF
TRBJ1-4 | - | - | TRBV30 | TGTGCCTTGACAGCCTCTAATGAAAAACTGTTTTTT | CALTASNEKLFF
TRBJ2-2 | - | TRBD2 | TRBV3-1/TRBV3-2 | TGTGCCAGCAGGATTAGCGGGTCTGGTACCGGGGAGCTGTTTTTT | CASRISGSGTGELFF
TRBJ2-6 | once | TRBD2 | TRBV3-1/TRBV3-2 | TGTGCCAGCAGCCAGGCCCGGACTAGCGGGGAGAGCTCTGGGGCCAACGTCCTGACTTTC | CASSQARTSGESSGANVLTF
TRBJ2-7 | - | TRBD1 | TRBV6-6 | TGTGCCAGCAGGGGACAGGGGGCTGACGAGCAGTACTTC | CASRGQGADEQYF
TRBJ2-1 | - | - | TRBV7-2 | TGTGCCAGCACCTTTTCCGGGGGTTCCTACAATGAGCAGTTCTTC | CASTFSGGSYNEQFF
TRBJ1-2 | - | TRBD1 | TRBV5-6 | TGTGCCAGCAGGCTACAGGGGGCCTACCTCTATGGCTACACCTTC | CASRLQGAYLYGYTF
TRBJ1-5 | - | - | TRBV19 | TGTGCCAGTAGGGGAGAAAGGAGCAATCAGCCCCAGCATTTT | CASRGERSNQPQHF
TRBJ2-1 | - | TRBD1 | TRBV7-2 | TGTGCCAGCAGCCAGGCGGGACAGGAAGACAATGAGCAGTTCTTC | CASSQAGQEDNEQFF
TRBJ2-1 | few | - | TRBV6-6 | TGTGCCAGCAGTTACTCCGACGGGTCCTACAATGAGCAGTTCTTC | CASSYSDGSYNEQFF
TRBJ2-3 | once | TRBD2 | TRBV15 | TGTGCCACCAGCGACCGGGAGGGGGGCACAGATACGCAGTATTTT | CATSDREGGTDTQYF
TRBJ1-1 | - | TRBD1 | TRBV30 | TGTGCCTGGACGACAGGGGCGATTCGTAGGGGGGTAGAAGCTTTCTTT | CAWTTGAIRRGVEAFF
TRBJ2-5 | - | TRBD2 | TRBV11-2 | TGTGCCAGCAGCTCGACTAGCGGGGGGGGAGAGACCCAGTACTTC | CASSSTSGGGETQYF
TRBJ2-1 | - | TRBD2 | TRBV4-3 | TGCGCCAGCAGCCTGCGGGGGGCCCCAAGGGATGAGCAGTTCTTC | CASSLRGAPRDEQFF
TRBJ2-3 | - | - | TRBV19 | TGTGCCAGTAGTTCCCGGGACTCCACAGATACGCAGTATTTT | CASSSRDSTDTQYF
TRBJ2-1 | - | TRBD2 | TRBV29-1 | TGCAGCGTTGCCCACACTAGCGGGGCAGACAATGAGCAGTTCTTC | CSVAHTSGADNEQFF
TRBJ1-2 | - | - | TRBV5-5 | TGTGCCAGCAGCTCGTCGGGTGGCTATGGCTACACCTTC | CASSSSGGYGYTF
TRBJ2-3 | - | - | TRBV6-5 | TGTGCCAGCCGCCGGGGAGATACGCAGTATTTT | CASRRGDTQYF